Listed here are 4 T cell receptor beta chains from one sample, sequenced in a study of PD-L1 blockade in urothelial cancer. Time point denoted: peripheral blood 6 weeks after treatment start. Assay used: immunoSEQ multiplex PCR; TCRdb lists only in-frame clones, some missing. The sample consists of around 46,000 clones, about 88% of them appearing once. This material consisted of PBMCs, taken around atezolizumab (anti-PD-L1) treatment. The receptors were gathered from a man between 60 and 70 years old with urothelial cancer.

The rearrangement uses TRBV7-2 and TRBJ1-1, with a weak D call TRBD1 (6 bases). There are 13 residues in the CDR3. In germline, CDR1 is SGHTA, CDR2 FQGNSA. The V gene lost 2 bases and the J gene lost 4 bases, with 8 bases spanning the gap. DNA for the CDR3: TGTGCCAGCAGCTTAAGGGGGACCACTGAAGCTTTCTTT. Residues: CASSLRGTTEAFF.

The chain employs TRBV18 and TRBJ1-6; D not resolved. Germline CDR1 is KGHSH and CDR2 is LQKENI. Trimming pared 0 bases from V and 8 bases from J, leaving 11 bases between. CDR3 size: 15 residues. The CDR3 DNA sequence: TGTGCCAGCTCACCACCCGCCCGTGCGGATTCACCCCTCCACTTT. It translates to CASSPPARADSPLHF.

This rearrangement joins TRBV19 to TRBJ1-2, with 7 positions matching TRBD1. With V trimmed by 6 bases and J by 4 bases, 5 bases remained unmatched. The CDR3 covers 13 residues. Per the germline V gene, CDR1 is LNHDA and CDR2 is SQIVND (reference sequence). The chain's CDR3 is CASSRQGIYGYTF. The DNA for the CDR3 is TGTGCCAGTAGCCGACAGGGAATCTATGGCTACACCTTC.

The DNA for the CDR3 is TGTGCCATCAGTGAGTCGGGCGAGAACTACGAGCAGTACTTC. Translating it yields CAISESGENYEQYF. The chain links TRBV10-3 to TRBJ2-7; D not certain. With 0 bases removed from V and 3 bases from J, the gap between germline ends came to 9 bases. The CDR3 sequence is 14 residues long. The germline gives CDR1 ENHRY, CDR2 SYGVKD.